This entry concerns a single T cell receptor beta chain. Its binding antigen is unknown. This clone may be a read error of a much larger clone one base away. The missing conserved phenylalanine or tryptophan at the end of this CDR3 makes a read error likely. This sample stems from a study of regulatory T cells in long-lasting Graves disease (dated by TCRdb to the early 2020s). In terms of the full investigation: Patients with newly diagnosed Graves' disease had been on antithyroid drugs for under 3 months. The study took place in China and was registered as a clinical trial. A total of about 33 samples underwent TCR sequencing, from 13 patients with persistent Graves' disease and approximately 20 patients with newly diagnosed Graves' disease. Persistent Graves' disease patients were compared with newly diagnosed Graves' disease patients by peripheral blood TCR sequencing and RNA sequencing.

The library was built by means of multiplex PCR. Sequencing instrument: Illumina HiSeq 4000. iRepertoire HTBI primers and Arm-PCR amplification of CDR3 regions were used to construct TCR beta libraries. PCR products were gel purified before sequencing. As for the authors' bioinformatics: Across samples, 60 to 70 TRBV and roughly 15 TRBJ segments were identified and used for gene usage analysis of CDR3 amino acid clonotypes. COPE and FqMerger were used to merge the filtered high-quality paired reads into contigs. BLAST was used to align contigs to the IMGT TRBV, TRBD and TRBJ reference genes, and CDR3 was defined following IMGT. Clonotypes above 0.1% frequency were classified as highly expanded clones. Shannon entropy served as the measure of repertoire diversity, while the Gini coefficient captured V-J evenness. A clonotype found in more than one individual was treated as public. TCRdb reanalyzed the raw reads on its own, using fastp at Q25 for trimming and MiXCR for clone calling, and kept in-frame beta chains. Identical CDR3 proteins give one entry, which carries the most common genes and DNA. None of the V and J calls come from the authors' own analysis; TCRdb made them. Counted in this sample were hundreds of thousands of distinct CDR3 sequences; approximately 15% of them appeared once. The leading ten clones occupy around 19% of the sample.

V is reduced by 5 bases and J by 0 bases, leaving a spacing of 4 bases between them. The CDR3 is made up of 12 amino acids, end residues included. Of all the DNA, just the CDR3 is kept, 36 bases in frame from base 1. CDR1 and CDR2, looked up from the germline V gene (reference sequence), are MNHEY and SMNVEV. General conclusions and limits of the study: TRBV28, TRBJ1-2 and TRBJ2-5 were preferentially used in persistent disease, while TRBV20-1 and TRBJ2-1 were favored in newly diagnosed disease. Compared with newly diagnosed patients, persistent Graves' disease patients had lower TCR Shannon entropy and fewer highly expanded clones, which suggests clonal expansion. Only peripheral blood was studied, because thyroid tissue, the primary lesion, was inaccessible. As a limitation, the authors acknowledged that the small sample size may reduce accuracy. A larger number of public clonotypes was shared among persistent patients (about 2,700) than among newly diagnosed patients (around 880). Sequencing and analysis were limited to the TCR beta chain.

The sample's time point label is to be understood as: newly diagnosed GD, antithyroid drugs for less than 3 months. For both TCR sequencing and RNA sequencing, RNA was extracted from PBMCs in TRIzol. Graves' disease was diagnosed according to American Thyroid Association guidelines. The patients came from an endocrinology department in Xi'an, China. Each patient gave roughly 10 milliliters of peripheral blood, collected in an EDTA anticoagulant tube. Ficoll Paque Plus density gradient separation was used to isolate PBMCs, and no further T cell sorting was done. An Agilent 2100 Bioanalyzer and agarose gel were used to check RNA quality, while a NanoDrop 2000 measured RNA concentration. This same sample was also taken into another study, of T cells in Graves' hyperthyroidism and ophthalmopathy. As that second study puts it: Stable Graves' hyperthyroidism was defined as the absence of progression to ophthalmopathy over 18 months of follow-up. Hyperthyroidism patients were newly diagnosed, with disease duration under 2 months, and aged 18 to 65 years. Any patient with an uncontrolled infection, another autoimmune disease, pregnancy or lactation was excluded. Clinical symptoms, serum thyroxine and TRAb, thyroid ultrasound, and orbital computed tomography formed the basis for the diagnoses. For the first round of RT-PCR on the TCR CDR3, the HTBI primer set was used together with the Qiagen OneStep RT-PCR kit. Most expanded thyroid clonotypes (frequency above 0.001) were also found in blood, which suggests that blood repertoires may mirror thyroid immune responses. A model built on a 13 V-J signature distinguished ophthalmopathy from stable hyperthyroidism, reaching about 88% sensitivity and 81% to 83% specificity in cross-validation and 80%/75% in testing. During validation, the model predicted progression to ophthalmopathy a median of around six months ahead of onset, with 60% to 71% sensitivity and roughly 72% specificity. To identify TCR V-J signatures that set the groups apart, the researchers used a discovery cohort of approximately 98 patients, made up of some 41 with Graves' ophthalmopathy and some 60 with stable Graves' hyperthyroidism. Whether ophthalmopathy could be predicted prospectively was tested in an independent validation cohort made up of approximately 19 hyperthyroidism patients plus 17 patients who later progressed to ophthalmopathy. The 100 discovery patients were randomly split 7:3 into training and test sets. In about 6 Graves' hyperthyroidism patients, the study also compared T-cell repertoires from thyroid tissue with T-cell repertoires from blood. Following sampling, methimazole starting at 30 mg daily was given to hyperthyroidism patients, and high-dose intravenous methylprednisolone was given to ophthalmopathy patients. Libraries were constructed in a second round of multiplex PCR, after which size selection and purification were performed. The libraries were sequenced on an Illumina HiSeq2000 using paired-end 100 bp reads. SOAPnuke was used to process the raw data, throwing out any read that contained adapters or uncalled bases, had a mean Phred below 15, or lacked an exact constant-primer or identifier match. High-quality paired reads were merged using COPE v1.2.5, and each unique nucleotide sequence was defined as a clonotype. MiTCR v1.1 was used to align clonotypes to the IMGT TRBV, TRBD and TRBJ reference segments. Only V-J combinations with frequency above 0.0001, covering roughly 99% of repertoires, were analysed. A TCS score was defined as the ratio of F50 (clonal expansion) to E x V (chaos), with BLOSUM62-based TCRdist applied between CDR3 peptides within each V-J. Welch's t-statistics and random forest reduced roughly 500 V-J features to 13, which were used in a naive Bayes classifier (R e1071). Sample size was not statistically predetermined, and investigators were not blinded to group allocation. TCR Vbeta CDR3 sequencing of approximately 140 peripheral blood samples (over 40 ophthalmopathy, about 75 hyperthyroidism and around 17 progressor patients) is reported in the paper.

The V gene is TRBV27 and the J gene is TRBJ1-2; the D gene cannot be resolved reliably. The specimen was peripheral blood mononuclear cells (PBMCs), collected at new diagnosis, from a patient treated with antithyroid drugs. This TCR was sampled from a woman aged 25 to 39 with Graves disease. Donor details come from another sample of the same person, matched by shared clones. CDR3 protein: CASSRANYGYTS. The nucleotide sequence reads TGTGCCAGCAGTCGGGCTAACTATGGCTACACCTCC.